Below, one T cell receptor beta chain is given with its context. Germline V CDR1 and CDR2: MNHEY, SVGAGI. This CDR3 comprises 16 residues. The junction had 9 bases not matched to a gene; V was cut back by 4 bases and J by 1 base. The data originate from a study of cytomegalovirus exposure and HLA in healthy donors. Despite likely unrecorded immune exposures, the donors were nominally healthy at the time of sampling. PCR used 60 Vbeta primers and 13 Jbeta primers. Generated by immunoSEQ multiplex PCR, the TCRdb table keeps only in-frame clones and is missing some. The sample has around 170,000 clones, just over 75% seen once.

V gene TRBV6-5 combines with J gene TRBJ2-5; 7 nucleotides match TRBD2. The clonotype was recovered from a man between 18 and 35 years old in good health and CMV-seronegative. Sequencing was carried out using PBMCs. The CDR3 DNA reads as TGTGCCAGCAGTTTGAGACGGACTAGTGGCCAAGAGACCCAGTACTTC. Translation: CASSLRRTSGQETQYF.